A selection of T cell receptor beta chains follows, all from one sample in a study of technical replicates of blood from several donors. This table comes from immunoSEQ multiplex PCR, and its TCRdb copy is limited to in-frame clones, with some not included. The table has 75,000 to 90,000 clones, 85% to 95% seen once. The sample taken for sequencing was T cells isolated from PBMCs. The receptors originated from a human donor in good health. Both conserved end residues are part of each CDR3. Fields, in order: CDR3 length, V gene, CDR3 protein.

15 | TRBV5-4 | CASSLGTVITGELFF
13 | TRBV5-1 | CASSFSGNTEAFF
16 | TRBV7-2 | CASSLPLLVNTGELFF
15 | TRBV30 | CAWSLRDRYSDTQYF
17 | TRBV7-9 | CASSLGTGGSGANVLTF
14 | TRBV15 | CATSRSGSSGEQYF
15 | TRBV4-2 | CASSQDGGALLGAFF
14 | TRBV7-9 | CASSRSSGANVLTF
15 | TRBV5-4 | CASSFSGGVQETQYF
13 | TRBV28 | CASKGGPGYTQYF
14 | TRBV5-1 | CASSLRQSSYEQYF
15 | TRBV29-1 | CSVENSGGANTEAFF
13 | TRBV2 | CATHLGRAYEQYF
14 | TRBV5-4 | CASSLPGETDTQYF
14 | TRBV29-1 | CSVEVGQGVNEQYF
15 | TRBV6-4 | CASSAGTGINNEQFF
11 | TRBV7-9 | CASSQGHGYTF
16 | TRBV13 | CASSPLRDISTDTQYF
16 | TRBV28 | CASSLSGGEGNQPQHF
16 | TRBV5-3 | CARPREDPGEIQPQHF
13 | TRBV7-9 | CASSGGQDGELFF
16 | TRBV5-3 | CARSGWIAGCTDTQYF
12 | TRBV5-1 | CASSFYENEQFF
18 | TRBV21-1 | CASSKRPSGRPFYNEQFF
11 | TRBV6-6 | CASSYPDIQYF
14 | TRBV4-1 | CASSQGGGGYEQYF
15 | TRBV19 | CASTLGQGLANVLTF
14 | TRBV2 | CASSETSGSYEQYF
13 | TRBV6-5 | CASSYQRLYEQYF
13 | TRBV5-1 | CASSVRVNNEQFF
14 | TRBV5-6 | CASELSGRWYEQYF
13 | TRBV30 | CAWKVTGGNEQFF
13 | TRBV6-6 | CASSVREKGGYTF
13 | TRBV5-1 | CASSRGQSYEQYF
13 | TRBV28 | CASSLAPYTEAFF
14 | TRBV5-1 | CASSLDRGRWEQFF
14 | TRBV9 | CASSADRADGELFF
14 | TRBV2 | CASSARTSIGELFF
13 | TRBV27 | CASSLSAVYEQFF
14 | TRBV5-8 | CASSFDSSTDTQYF
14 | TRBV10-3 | CAISVAPSYNEQFF
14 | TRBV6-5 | CASIPDNARGVAFF
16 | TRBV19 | CASRGGTSGGGGTQYF
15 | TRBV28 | CASSLERQGAYEQYF
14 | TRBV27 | CASSLDSSYNEQFF
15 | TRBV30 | CAWTLGRSTNEKLFF
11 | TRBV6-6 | CASTLGNTIYF
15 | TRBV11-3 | CASSLDPGGGGELFF
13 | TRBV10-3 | CAIMGQGTDEQYF
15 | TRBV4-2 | CASSQDPRGNTEAFF
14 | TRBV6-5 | CASSSRTISYEQYF